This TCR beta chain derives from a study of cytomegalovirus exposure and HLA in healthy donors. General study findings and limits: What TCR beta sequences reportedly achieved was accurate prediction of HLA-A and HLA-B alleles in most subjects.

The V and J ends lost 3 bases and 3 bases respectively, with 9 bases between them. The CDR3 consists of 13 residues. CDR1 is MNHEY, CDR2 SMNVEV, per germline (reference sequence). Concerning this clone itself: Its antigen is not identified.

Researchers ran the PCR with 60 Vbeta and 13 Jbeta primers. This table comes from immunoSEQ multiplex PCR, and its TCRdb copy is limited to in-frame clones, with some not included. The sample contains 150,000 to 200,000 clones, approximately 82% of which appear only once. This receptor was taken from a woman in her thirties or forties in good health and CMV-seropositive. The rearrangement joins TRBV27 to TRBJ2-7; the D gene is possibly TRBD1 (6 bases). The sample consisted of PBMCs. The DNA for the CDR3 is TGTGCCAGCAGTTTGCTACAGGGCTACGAGCAGTACTTC. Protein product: CASSLLQGYEQYF.